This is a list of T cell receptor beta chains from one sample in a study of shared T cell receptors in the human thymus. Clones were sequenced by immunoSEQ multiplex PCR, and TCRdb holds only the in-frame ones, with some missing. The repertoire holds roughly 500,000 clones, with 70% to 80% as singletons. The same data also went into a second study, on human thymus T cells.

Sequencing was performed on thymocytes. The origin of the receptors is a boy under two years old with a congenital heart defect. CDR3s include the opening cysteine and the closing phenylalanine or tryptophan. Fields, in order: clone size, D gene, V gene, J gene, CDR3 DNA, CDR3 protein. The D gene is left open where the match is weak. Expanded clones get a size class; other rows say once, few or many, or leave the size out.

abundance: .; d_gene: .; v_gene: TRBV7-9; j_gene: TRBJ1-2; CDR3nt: TGTGCCAGCAGCTCCAGTCGGGGGGCCGACTATGGCTACACCTTC; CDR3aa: CASSSSRGADYGYTF
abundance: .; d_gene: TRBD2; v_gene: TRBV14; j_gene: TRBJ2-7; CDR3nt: TGTGCCAGCAGCCAAGAAGGCGAGCGGGAGTTCTACGAGCAGTACTTC; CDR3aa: CASSQEGEREFYEQYF
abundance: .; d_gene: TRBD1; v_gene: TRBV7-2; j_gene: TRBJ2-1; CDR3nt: TGTGCCAGCAGCCTATACTGGGACAGCTCCTACAATGAGCAGTTCTTC; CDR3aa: CASSLYWDSSYNEQFF
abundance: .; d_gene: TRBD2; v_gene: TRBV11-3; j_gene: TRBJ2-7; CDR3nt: TGTGCCAGCAGCTTTCGGGAGCGGGAGGTTCCCTACGAGCAGTACTTC; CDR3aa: CASSFREREVPYEQYF
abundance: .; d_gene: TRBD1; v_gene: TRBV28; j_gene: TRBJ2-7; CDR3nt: TGTGCCAGCAGTTTATTTATGGACAGGGGTACCCTTTACGAGCAGTACTTC; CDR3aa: CASSLFMDRGTLYEQYF
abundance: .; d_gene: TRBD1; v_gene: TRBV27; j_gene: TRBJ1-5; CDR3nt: TGTGCCAGCAGTTTAAAAGGGGGCTCGGGGCAGCCCCAGCATTTT; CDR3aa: CASSLKGGSGQPQHF
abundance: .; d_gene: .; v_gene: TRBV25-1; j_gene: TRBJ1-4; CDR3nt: TGTGCCAGCAGTGAATATAGTAGGGGGGGGGATTCTAATGAAAAACTGTTTTTT; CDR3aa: CASSEYSRGGDSNEKLFF
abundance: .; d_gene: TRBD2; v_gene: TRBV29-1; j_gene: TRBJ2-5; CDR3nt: TGCAGCGAGCGACTAGCGGTCGAAGAGACCCAGTACTTC; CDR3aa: CSERLAVEETQYF
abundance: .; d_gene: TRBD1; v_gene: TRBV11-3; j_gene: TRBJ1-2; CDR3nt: TGTGCCAGACGGACAGGAGCTAACTATGGCTACACCTTC; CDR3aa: CARRTGANYGYTF
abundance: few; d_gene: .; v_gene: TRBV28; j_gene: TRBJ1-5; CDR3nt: TGTGCCAGCAGTTGGGGCACCCATAGCAATCAGCCCCAGCATTTT; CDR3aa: CASSWGTHSNQPQHF
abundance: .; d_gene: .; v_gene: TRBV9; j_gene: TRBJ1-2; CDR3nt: TGTGCCAGCAGCCAAACTCAGGGGATTGGAGGCTACACCTTC; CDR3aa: CASSQTQGIGGYTF
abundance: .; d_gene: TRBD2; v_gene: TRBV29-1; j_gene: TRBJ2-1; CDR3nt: TGCAGCGTTCCTGGGACCCAGCACTCGGGAGGTTCCTACAATGAGCAGTTCTTC; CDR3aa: CSVPGTQHSGGSYNEQFF